This is a list of T cell receptor beta chains from one sample in a study of Ad26.COV2.S vaccination and SARS-CoV-2 variants. Using immunoSEQ multiplex PCR, the repertoire was profiled, and TCRdb retains in-frame clones only, with some absent. The sample lists 350,000 to 500,000 clones, 80% to 95% occurring once. The sequencing used peripheral blood, collected in a trial of Ad26.COV2.S vaccine versus placebo. The origin of the receptors is a person aged 18-60 years who received the Ad26.COV2.S COVID-19 vaccine or a placebo. The CDR3 runs from the conserved cysteine through the conserved F or W. A D gene is named only where the DNA matches it firmly. Rows give clone size only sometimes, using once, few, many, or a class for an expanded clone.

j_call d_call clone_size v_call cdr3_aa cdr3_nt
TRBJ2-7 - - TRBV7-9 CASSLVGRWEQYF TGTGCCAGCAGCTTAGTTGGCAGGTGGGAGCAGTACTTC
TRBJ2-5 - - TRBV28 CASRRDTGYQETQYF TGTGCCAGCAGACGGGACACGGGGTACCAAGAGACCCAGTACTTC
TRBJ1-4 - - TRBV24-1 CATSAQGLTNEKLFF TGTGCCACCAGTGCGCAGGGGTTAACTAATGAAAAACTGTTTTTT
TRBJ2-4 - - TRBV4-3 CASSQTTGVGKNIQYF TGCGCCAGCAGCCAAACCACTGGAGTGGGCAAAAACATTCAGTACTTC
TRBJ2-7 - few TRBV7-8 CASRDYSSYEQYF TGTGCCAGCAGGGACTACAGCTCCTACGAGCAGTACTTC
TRBJ1-6 - once TRBV20-1 CSASSRNSYSPLHF TGCAGTGCTAGTTCACGTAACAGTTATTCACCCCTCCACTTT
TRBJ1-1 - - TRBV6-5 CASRPPRASAEAFF TGTGCCAGCAGGCCCCCCAGGGCGTCCGCTGAAGCTTTCTTT
TRBJ2-7 - - TRBV2 CATEGEAPSYEQYF TGTGCGACCGAAGGGGAGGCGCCCTCCTACGAGCAGTACTTC
TRBJ2-1 - - TRBV12-3/TRBV12-4 CASSFSDEQFF TGTGCCAGCAGTTTTAGTGATGAGCAGTTCTTC
TRBJ2-7 TRBD1 - TRBV6-5 CASSYPGQGSDEQYF TGTGCCAGCAGTTACCCGGGACAGGGTTCGGACGAGCAGTACTTC
TRBJ2-6 - - TRBV6-5 CASSYSPISGANVLTF TGTGCCAGCAGTTACTCTCCAATATCTGGGGCCAACGTCCTGACTTTC
TRBJ1-1 - - TRBV30 CAWNPGANTEAFF TGTGCCTGGAATCCAGGGGCGAACACTGAAGCTTTCTTT
TRBJ1-6 - - TRBV4-3 CASSQDSGPYNSPLHF TGCGCCAGCAGCCAAGATAGCGGTCCGTATAATTCACCCCTCCACTTT
TRBJ1-3 - - TRBV7-2 CASSPGPGNTIYF TGTGCCAGCAGTCCGGGCCCTGGAAACACCATATATTTT
TRBJ2-2 TRBD2 - TRBV18 CASSPPVLRGRGTGELFF TGTGCCAGCTCACCACCGGTCCTCCGCGGGAGGGGCACCGGGGAGCTGTTTTTT
TRBJ2-3 - - TRBV7-9 CAIQAPSTDTQYF TGTGCCATCCAGGCGCCGAGCACAGATACGCAGTATTTT
TRBJ1-5 - - TRBV19 CASQSEGVSQPQHF TGTGCCAGCCAATCCGAGGGGGTTAGTCAGCCCCAGCATTTT
TRBJ1-5 TRBD1 - TRBV19 CASQPGTGLYQPQHF TGTGCCTCCCAGCCCGGGACAGGGCTTTATCAGCCCCAGCATTTT
TRBJ2-1 - - TRBV7-9 CASSLGVQQFF TGTGCCAGCAGCTTGGGCGTCCAGCAGTTCTTC
TRBJ2-1 TRBD2 - TRBV4-3 CASSQDRSSGLYNEQFF TGCGCCAGCAGCCAAGATCGGAGTAGCGGGCTCTACAATGAGCAGTTCTTC
TRBJ1-5 - - TRBV16 CASSLGGGQPQHF TGTGCCAGCAGTCTTGGGGGAGGTCAGCCCCAGCATTTT
TRBJ2-3 - - TRBV9 CASSLVGGWDTQYF TGTGCCAGCAGCCTCGTCGGGGGCTGGGATACGCAGTATTTT
TRBJ2-7 - - TRBV19 CASSTGLVYEQYF TGTGCCAGTAGTACGGGACTGGTATACGAGCAGTACTTC
TRBJ1-5 - - TRBV2 CASKGRDNQPQHF TGTGCCAGCAAGGGGCGGGACAATCAGCCCCAGCATTTT
TRBJ2-3 - - TRBV6-4 CASSKGTTDTQYF TGTGCCAGCAGTAAGGGGACCACAGATACGCAGTATTTT
TRBJ2-7 TRBD2 - TRBV5-6 CASSPEKREGPYEQYF TGTGCCAGCAGCCCGGAGAAGCGGGAGGGCCCCTACGAGCAGTACTTC
TRBJ2-2 - - TRBV2 CASSELQVVGELFF TGTGCCAGCAGTGAATTGCAGGTCGTCGGGGAGCTGTTTTTT
TRBJ1-6 - - TRBV6-4 CATRAETTYNSPLHF TGTGCCACCCGAGCGGAAACAACTTATAATTCACCCCTCCACTTT
TRBJ1-2 TRBD1 - TRBV7-8 CASSLSGQGANYGYTF TGTGCCAGCAGCCTATCCGGACAGGGAGCTAACTATGGCTACACCTTC
TRBJ2-5 TRBD2 - TRBV19 CASSRPASASGQETQYF TGTGCCAGTAGTAGGCCGGCGTCGGCTAGCGGCCAAGAGACCCAGTACTTC
TRBJ2-1 - - TRBV10-3 CAIREVDTPYNEQFF TGTGCCATCAGGGAGGTTGACACACCCTACAATGAGCAGTTCTTC
TRBJ2-7 TRBD1 - TRBV5-1 CASSYGQAVGSAYEQYF TGCGCCAGCAGCTACGGACAGGCGGTGGGTTCGGCCTACGAGCAGTACTTC
TRBJ2-3 TRBD2 once TRBV24-1 CATKRESPDTQYF TGTGCCACCAAGCGGGAGAGCCCAGATACGCAGTATTTT
TRBJ2-4 TRBD2 - TRBV2 CASSEVGGRTKNIQYF TGTGCCAGCAGTGAAGTTGGCGGGAGAACCAAAAACATTCAGTACTTC
TRBJ2-3 - once TRBV10-2 CASRGPATDTQYF TGCGCCAGCAGGGGGCCGGCTACAGATACGCAGTATTTT
TRBJ1-2 TRBD1 - TRBV2 CASSWGGDRGYGYTF TGTGCCAGCAGTTGGGGAGGGGACAGGGGGTATGGCTACACCTTC
TRBJ2-5 - - TRBV11-2 CASSLMAGRETQYF TGTGCCAGCAGCTTAATGGCAGGGCGGGAGACCCAGTACTTC
TRBJ2-7 - - TRBV18 CASSPGAGYEQYF TGTGCCAGCTCACCGGGGGCAGGGTACGAGCAGTACTTC
TRBJ2-3 - - TRBV7-2 CASSPVGTTDTQYF TGTGCCAGCAGCCCAGTAGGGACCACAGATACGCAGTATTTT
TRBJ2-1 - - TRBV24-1 CATSDPFSPNNEQFF TGTGCCACCAGTGACCCTTTTTCGCCTAACAATGAGCAGTTCTTC
TRBJ2-4 - - TRBV24-1 CATSDSSVPQNIQYF TGTGCCACCAGTGATTCCAGCGTACCTCAAAACATTCAGTACTTC
TRBJ2-5 TRBD2 - TRBV18 CASSPSVAGEETQYF TGTGCCAGCTCACCCTCCGTAGCGGGAGAAGAGACCCAGTACTTC
TRBJ1-5 - once TRBV6-6 CASSYEGRERPQHF TGTGCCAGCAGTTACGAGGGGAGGGAGCGGCCCCAGCATTTT
TRBJ1-3 - - TRBV6-5 CASSSSSGNTIYF TGTGCCAGCAGTTCCAGCTCTGGAAACACCATATATTTT
TRBJ2-4 - - TRBV11-2 CASSTNQGVGIQYF TGTGCCAGCAGCACCAATCAGGGTGTCGGCATTCAGTACTTC
TRBJ2-3 - - TRBV12-5 CASGLASTDTQYF TGTGCTAGTGGTTTGGCCAGCACAGATACGCAGTATTTT
TRBJ1-1 - - TRBV7-8 CASSLAAVGTVGAFF TGTGCCAGCAGCTTAGCCGCGGTGGGGACGGTGGGAGCTTTCTTT
TRBJ2-1 TRBD2 - TRBV11-2 CASSLTGTSAYNEQFF TGTGCCAGCAGCTTGACCGGGACTAGCGCTTACAATGAGCAGTTCTTC
TRBJ2-7 TRBD1 once TRBV3-1/TRBV3-2 CASSRDREYEQYF TGTGCCAGCAGCCGGGACAGGGAATACGAGCAGTACTTC
TRBJ2-3 - once TRBV28 CASRINPDTQYF TGTGCCAGCAGAATAAACCCCGATACGCAGTATTTT
TRBJ1-1 - - TRBV9 CASSVGRAGNTEAFF TGTGCCAGCAGCGTTGGGAGGGCAGGTAACACTGAAGCTTTCTTT
TRBJ2-7 - - TRBV11-2 CASSSGTDSSYEQYF TGTGCCAGCAGCTCTGGGACGGACAGCTCCTACGAGCAGTACTTC
TRBJ2-2 - - TRBV11-3 CASSSRGGELFF TGTGCCAGCAGCTCCAGGGGTGGGGAGCTGTTTTTT
TRBJ1-1 - - TRBV6-6 CASSYSGGYTEAFF TGTGCCAGCAGTTACTCAGGAGGGTACACTGAAGCTTTCTTT
TRBJ1-5 TRBD1 - TRBV7-2 CASSLDRHRTSNQPQHF TGTGCCAGCAGCTTGGACAGGCACCGAACGAGCAATCAGCCCCAGCATTTT
TRBJ1-2 - - TRBV12-5 CASGLGSNYGYTF TGTGCTAGTGGTTTGGGATCGAACTATGGCTACACCTTC
TRBJ2-7 - - TRBV27 CASSLTGSTFPSYEQYF TGTGCCAGCAGTCTTACAGGGAGTACATTTCCGTCCTACGAGCAGTACTTC
TRBJ2-7 TRBD1 - TRBV29-1 CSVARQGDYEQYF TGCAGCGTTGCCCGACAGGGGGACTACGAGCAGTACTTC
TRBJ1-5 TRBD1 - TRBV29-1 CSARAGGGQPQHF TGCAGCGCCCGAGCAGGGGGAGGTCAGCCCCAGCATTTT
TRBJ2-7 TRBD2 - TRBV30 CAWASGFSYEQYF TGTGCCTGGGCTAGCGGGTTTTCCTACGAGCAGTACTTC